The 30 T cell receptor beta chains presented below share a single source sample, sequenced in a study of CD8+CD57+ T cells in acquired aplastic anemia. Flow cytometry had shown expanded CD8+CD57+ cells in the patients chosen for sequencing. Investigators profiled TCR beta VDJ and CDR3 from genomic DNA template. TCRdb re-called the reads with MiXCR, one entry per CDR3 protein. The sample contains about 120,000 distinct CDR3 sequences, 55% to 70% of which appear only once. Sequenced: sorted CD4+, CD8+, or CD8+CD57+ T cells (not recorded which) from PBMCs. The receptors here all came from a human donor with aplastic anemia.

The chain recombines TRBV12-3 or TRBV12-4 with TRBJ2-1; 12 nucleotides agree with TRBD2. The CDR3 spans 16 residues. The trim removed 3 bases at V and 12 bases at J, leaving 12 bases unmatched. CDR3 nucleotides: TGTGCCAGCAGTTTCGGGGCTAGCGGGGGGGGAGATACGCAGTTCTTC. Its protein is CASSFGASGGGDTQFF.

The chain is built from TRBV9 and TRBJ1-2, with D possibly TRBD1 on 5 matching bases. V was clipped by 4 bases and J by 7 bases, with 11 bases between them. The CDR3 consists of 12 residues. Germline values: CDR1 SGDLS, CDR2 YYNGEE. For the CDR3, the DNA is TGTGCCAGCAGCTCATCGGGGCTTGGCTACACCTTC. It translates to CASSSSGLGYTF. Using reference TRBV9 and TRBJ1-2 for the parts outside the CDR3, the full variable domain is DSGVTQTPKHLITATGQRVTLRCSPRSGDLSVYWYQQSLDQGLQFLIQYYNGEERAKGNILERFSAQQFPDLHSELNLSSLELGDSALYFCASSSSGLGYTFGSGTRLTVV.

The chain has TRBV12-3 or TRBV12-4 and TRBJ1-2; 8 nucleotides line up with TRBD1. The junction had 1 base not matched to a gene; V was cut back by 8 bases and J by 8 bases. The CDR3 consists of 10 residues. The CDR3 nucleotides are TGTGCCAGCTCAGGGGGCGGCTACACCTTC. It is translated as CASSGGGYTF.

J is TRBJ1-5 and V is TRBV10-3; 9 bases are a match to TRBD1. This CDR3 is 14 amino acids long. Germline trimming cut 6 bases from V and 2 bases from J; bases unmatched to any gene: 2. CDR1 is ENHRY and CDR2 is SYGVKD in the germline V gene. The CDR3 DNA is TGTGCCATCAGGGACAGGGGTGGCAATCAGCCCCAGCATTTT. It specifies CAIRDRGGNQPQHF.

The chain joins TRBV19 to TRBJ1-1; no firm D call. This CDR3 has 15 amino acids. The V gene lost 5 bases and the J gene lost 1 base, with 14 bases spanning the gap. Looked up from germline, CDR1 is LNHDA and CDR2 is SQIVND (reference sequence). CDR3 coding DNA: TGTGCCAGTAGTTGGTCGCTGCTTGCGAACACTGAAGCTTTCTTT. Protein product: CASSWSLLANTEAFF.

This clonotype showed up just once. V and J are TRBV10-3 and TRBJ2-5; maybe TRBD2 (5 bases). V was pared by 0 bases and J by 4 bases, with 12 bases between. In germline, CDR1 is ENHRY, CDR2 SYGVKD. This CDR3 region has 15 residues. The chain's CDR3 is CAISESDTGVETQYF. CDR3 DNA: TGTGCCATCAGTGAGTCTGACACCGGGGTAGAGACCCAGTACTTC.

The gene calls are TRBV7-9 and TRBJ2-7, with 8 bases aligning to TRBD2. V gave up 4 bases and J gave up 4 bases; unmatched junction bases: 3. This CDR3 region has 13 residues. CDR1 is SEHNR and CDR2 is FQNEAQ in the germline V gene (reference sequence). CDR3 in amino acids: CASSSTGGYEQYF. For the CDR3, the DNA is TGTGCCAGCAGCTCGACGGGGGGGTACGAGCAGTACTTC.

On this clonotype: One end of the junction fails to match germline, which may point to a read error. The gene calls are TRBV7-2 and TRBJ2-5, with 7 bases matching TRBD1. CDR3 size: 12 residues. CDR1 SGHTA and CDR2 FQGNSA come from the germline V gene. CDR3 region: CASAWRQGSPSF. The CDR3 DNA sequence: TGTGCCAGCGCATGGCGACAGGGATCCCCTTCCTTC.

There are a few counts of this clonotype. V gene TRBV7-2 combines with J gene TRBJ2-7; 8 bases align to TRBD2. V was pared by 8 bases and J by 11 bases, with 17 bases of the junction left unmatched. In germline, CDR1 is SGHTA, CDR2 FQGNSA. The CDR3 totals 14 residues. The CDR3 nucleotides are TGTGCCAGCGCCGAAACCGGGACTAGTCCGAGGGAGTACTTC. Its translation is CASAETGTSPREYF. The whole variable domain, remainder taken from reference TRBV7-2 and TRBJ2-7, is GAGVSQSPSNKVTEKGKDVELRCDPISGHTALYWYRQSLGQGLEFLIYFQGNSAPDKSGLPSDRFSAERTGGSVSTLTIQRTQQEDSAVYLCASAETGTSPREYFGPGTRLTVT.

The chain combines TRBV19 with TRBJ2-1; D is uncertain. Germline V gene lookup returns CDR1 LNHDA and CDR2 SQIVND (reference sequence). V dropped 5 bases and J dropped 7 bases, with 9 bases sitting between them. This CDR3 has 12 amino acids. CDR3 amino acids: CASSSLSNEQFF. As DNA, the CDR3 is TGTGCCAGTAGTTCCCTGTCAAATGAGCAGTTCTTC.

This clonotype was counted only a few times. CDR3 amino acids: CASSSGTSSYNEQFF. CDR3 bases: TGTGCCAGCAGTTCCGGGACTAGCAGCTACAATGAGCAGTTCTTC. The J gene is TRBJ2-1, the V gene TRBV2, with 9 nucleotides matching TRBD2. The CDR3 spans 15 residues. Germline CDR1 SNHLY, CDR2 FYNNEI. V was pared by 5 bases and J by 3 bases, with 5 bases of the junction left unmatched.

The rearrangement links TRBV12-3 or TRBV12-4 to TRBJ1-1; D not certain. Trimming took 0 bases from V and 2 from J, leaving 7 bases between them. The CDR3 consists of 14 residues. The CDR3 loop reads CASSLAGSNTEAFF. In nucleotides, the CDR3 is TGTGCCAGCAGTTTAGCAGGGAGTAACACTGAAGCTTTCTTT.

This clonotype was seen ten or more times. V usage is TRBV5-1 and J usage is TRBJ1-2; D gene uncertain. The V and J ends lost 0 bases and 5 bases respectively, with 8 bases between them. CDR1 SGHRS and CDR2 YFSETQ come from the germline V gene. The CDR3 extends over 13 amino acids. CDR3 in amino acids: CASSLATIYGYTF. CDR3 in DNA: TGCGCCAGCAGCTTGGCTACAATTTATGGCTACACCTTC. Together with reference TRBV5-1 and TRBJ1-2, the CDR3 gives the full variable domain: KAGVTQTPRYLIKTRGQQVTLSCSPISGHRSVSWYQQTPGQGLQFLFEYFSETQRNKGNFPGRFSGRQFSNSRSEMNVSTLELGDSALYLCASSLATIYGYTFGSGTRLTVV.

V and J are TRBV20-1 and TRBJ2-7; D gene unclear. Trimming left V 0 bases short and J 2 bases short, with 8 bases between. The CDR3 consists of 13 residues. Germline CDR1 reads DFQATT; CDR2 reads SNEGSKA (reference sequence). The CDR3 coding sequence is TGCAGTGCTAGAGATACGGCGGCCTACGAGCAGTACTTC. Residues: CSARDTAAYEQYF.

This clonotype occurred many times. V is TRBV6-2 or TRBV6-3 and J is TRBJ2-7, with D possibly matching TRBD1 (5 bases). The CDR3 loop spans 12 amino acids. CDR1 and CDR2 from the germline V gene are MNHEY and SVGEGT. V was cut by 5 bases and J by 6 bases, with 11 bases left in between. The CDR3, as DNA: TGTGCCAGCAGTCCAAGGGGCGGCGAGCAGTACTTC. Its protein is CASSPRGGEQYF.

This clonotype was observed at least ten times. J is TRBJ2-7 and V is TRBV25-1; TRBD1 or TRBD2 may be the D gene (6 bases each). Germline V gene sequence: CDR1 MGHDK, CDR2 SYGVNS. The CDR3 is 14 residues long. Trimming removed 4 bases at V and 3 bases at J, with 13 bases between. The CDR3 DNA is TGTGCCAGCAGTGTTGGAGGGGGGAACTACGAGCAGTACTTC. Protein product: CASSVGGGNYEQYF.

This chain links TRBV11-2 with TRBJ1-4; the match to TRBD1 covers 7 bases. The germline CDR1 and CDR2 sequences are SGHAT and FQNNGV. The CDR3 spans 16 residues. Trimming removed 4 bases from V and 2 bases from J; junction bases left unmatched: 7. In DNA, the CDR3 is TGTGCCAGCAGCTCTGAGTTCAGGGGGACTAATGAAAAACTGTTTTTT. This encodes CASSSEFRGTNEKLFF.

The gene calls are TRBV9 and TRBJ1-5; no reliable D call. V gave up 3 bases and J gave up 10 bases, with 5 bases separating them. The CDR3 has 10 amino acids. CDR1 SGDLS and CDR2 YYNGEE come from the germline V gene. For the CDR3, the DNA is TGTGCCAGCAGCGACCACCCCCAGCATTTT. Its protein is CASSDHPQHF.

The chain couples TRBV19 to TRBJ1-2; D is unresolved. V lost 7 bases, J lost 2 bases, and 20 bases lay in between. This CDR3 contains 16 residues. In germline, CDR1 is LNHDA, CDR2 SQIVND (reference sequence). Here the CDR3 reads CASTSRGRGKNYGYTF. The CDR3 nucleotides are TGTGCCAGTACCTCCCGAGGGCGAGGTAAGAACTATGGCTACACCTTC.

Note on this clonotype: Relative to the germline gene, one junction end is altered; a read error may explain this. The V call is TRBV10-1, the J call TRBJ1-3, with D tentatively TRBD1 (5 bases). The CDR3 has 14 residues. CDR1 is WNHNN, CDR2 SYGVQD, per germline (reference sequence). The DNA for the CDR3 is TGTGCCAGCAGGTGGGGGAGGACTGGAAACACCATATATTTT. Translated: CASRWGRTGNTIYF.

The chain combines TRBV7-8 with TRBJ2-2; perhaps TRBD2 as D (6 bases). The germline gives CDR1 SGHVS, CDR2 FQNEAQ. The CDR3 consists of 16 residues. Trimming took 5 bases from V and 6 from J, leaving 19 bases between them. Here the CDR3 reads CASSPLASALPGELFF. For the CDR3, the DNA is TGTGCCAGCAGCCCGCTGGCTAGCGCCCTACCCGGGGAGCTGTTTTTT.

About this clonotype: A read error may account for a junction end that differs from germline. This chain connects TRBV20-1 to TRBJ2-7, with D tentatively TRBD2 (5 bases). CDR3 size: 13 residues. Germline CDR1 is DFQATT and CDR2 is SNEGSKA (reference sequence). The CDR3 DNA reads as TGCAGTGCTAGAGTAGGACTTAGATACGATCAGTACTTC. Its protein is CSARVGLRYDQYF.

Only a few counts were recorded for this clonotype. This chain connects TRBV5-6 to TRBJ1-5; no clear D. V was shortened by 4 bases and J by 5 bases, with 10 bases between the two germline ends. The CDR3 extends over 13 amino acids. Germline CDR1 is SGHDT and CDR2 is YYEEEE. The CDR3 coding sequence is TGTGCCAGCAGCCTGCGGGAAGATCAGCCCCAGCATTTT. This codes for CASSLREDQPQHF.

The chain employs TRBV10-3 and TRBJ2-7; a possible D gene is TRBD1 (5 bases). V was trimmed by 3 bases and J by 2 bases, leaving 14 bases between them. The germline CDR1 and CDR2 sequences are ENHRY and SYGVKD. The CDR3 sequence is 15 residues long. The CDR3 sequence is CAISEGAMETYEQYF. DNA of the CDR3: TGTGCCATCAGTGAAGGGGCGATGGAGACCTACGAGCAGTACTTC.

The chain links TRBV19 to TRBJ2-1, with a tentative D call TRBD2 (5 bases). The CDR3 spans 13 residues. The V end lost 1 base, the J end lost 5 bases, and 6 bases lay between the germline ends. Germline-derived CDR1 and CDR2 are LNHDA and SQIVND (reference sequence). CDR3 sequence: CASSIGLHNEQFF. CDR3 nucleotide sequence: TGTGCCAGTAGTATAGGACTACACAATGAGCAGTTCTTC.

This chain joins TRBV19 and TRBJ2-7; D gene uncertain. CDR3 length equals 14 residues. Trimming took 3 bases from V and 3 from J, leaving 12 bases between them. Germline values: CDR1 LNHDA, CDR2 SQIVND (reference sequence). Here the CDR3 reads CASSIGPDRYEQYF. CDR3 sequence (DNA): TGTGCCAGTAGTATTGGTCCAGACCGCTACGAGCAGTACTTC.

Comments on this clonotype: A much larger clone lies one base from this, so it may be a read error. This chain uses TRBV2 with TRBJ2-1; 9 bases match TRBD1. Trimming at V came to 4 bases and at J to 9 bases, leaving 13 bases not matched to a gene. Germline lookup yields CDR1 SNHLY and CDR2 FYNNEI. CDR3 length: 16 residues. As DNA, the CDR3 is TGTGCCAGCAGTGGGACAGGGGTTACTGTCTATGGTGAGCAGTTCTTC. Its translation is CASSGTGVTVYGEQFF.

The chain joins TRBV2 to TRBJ2-7; a possible D gene is TRBD1 (6 bases). This CDR3 has 14 residues. Germline loops: CDR1 SNHLY, CDR2 FYNNEI. Between the trimmed V and J ends, which lost 2 bases and 2 bases, there was a span of 10 bases. The CDR3 DNA reads TGTGCCAGCAGTGAACAAGGGACAACCTACGAGCAGTACTTC. Translating it yields CASSEQGTTYEQYF.

J is TRBJ2-3 and V is TRBV5-4; no firm D call. Trimming took 2 bases from V and 0 from J, leaving 13 bases between them. The CDR3 is 16 amino acids. Per the germline V gene, CDR1 is SGHNT and CDR2 is YYREEE (reference sequence). CDR3 DNA: TGTGCCAGCAGCTTACGCGTTTATCCTAGCACAGATACGCAGTATTTT. As protein: CASSLRVYPSTDTQYF.

The chain recombines TRBV10-3 with TRBJ2-7; D is possibly TRBD1 or TRBD2 (7 bases each). Germline V CDR1 and CDR2: ENHRY, SYGVKD. V lost 10 bases to trimming and J lost 7 bases, with 23 bases between them. CDR3 length: 14 amino acids. CDR3 coding DNA: TGTGCCAGCAGCCGGGGGAGGGGGCGAGGGGAGCAGTACTTC. Translated, it gives CASSRGRGRGEQYF.